These 11 T cell receptor beta chains were all obtained from the same sample, sequenced in a study of radiotherapy plus CTLA-4 blockade in lung cancer. TCRdb keeps only in-frame clones here, not all; method: immunoSEQ multiplex PCR. The table includes 55,000 to 65,000 clones, about 72% detected once. This specimen was peripheral blood, taken from a patient treated with radiotherapy plus ipilimumab. These receptors originate from a human donor with non-small cell lung cancer who had a complete response to radiotherapy plus ipilimumab.

J is TRBJ1-1 and V is TRBV7-9; D remains ambiguous. This CDR3 contains 13 residues. Germline CDR1 SEHNR, CDR2 FQNEAQ (reference sequence). V gave up 4 bases and J gave up 3 bases, with 9 bases separating them. The CDR3 loop is CASSSRQDTEAFF. CDR3 nucleotide sequence: TGTGCCAGCAGCTCTCGTCAGGACACTGAAGCTTTCTTT.

This clone was detected a few times. The chain is built from TRBV19 and TRBJ1-2, with a weak D call TRBD1 (6 bases). This CDR3 contains 13 residues. The germline V gene has CDR1 LNHDA and CDR2 SQIVND (reference sequence). Between the trimmed V and J ends, which lost 6 bases and 1 base, there was a span of 9 bases. The CDR3 nucleotides are TGTGCCAGTAGACGACAGGATAACTATGGCTACACCTTC. Translating gives CASRRQDNYGYTF.

V and J are TRBV4-3 and TRBJ2-1; tentatively, D is TRBD2 (7 bases). Trimming removed 1 base at V and 2 bases at J, with 12 bases between. The length of the CDR3 is 16 residues. Germline lookup yields CDR1 LGHNA and CDR2 YSLEER. The CDR3 nucleotides are TGCGCCAGCAGCCAAGTCTGGGGGGGCGCCTACAATGAGCAGTTCTTC. It specifies CASSQVWGGAYNEQFF.

This clone was observed once. This chain uses TRBV18 with TRBJ1-4; 9 bases match TRBD1. Germline V gene data show CDR1 as KGHSH and CDR2 as LQKENI. The CDR3 runs 15 residues. The V segment lost 3 bases and the J segment 8 bases; nucleotides outside the gene matches: 7. The DNA of the CDR3 is TGTGCCAGCTCACCGGCCGGGACAGGGCTCGAAAAACTGTTTTTT. Translation gives CASSPAGTGLEKLFF. The full variable domain, completed using reference TRBV18 and TRBJ1-4, is NAGVMQNPRHLVRRRGQEARLRCSPMKGHSHVYWYRQLPEEGLKFMVYLQKENIIDESGMPKERFSAEFPKEGPSILRIQQVVRGDSAAYFCASSPAGTGLEKLFFGSGTQLSVL.

This chain joins TRBV4-3 and TRBJ2-6, with a weak D call TRBD2 (5 bases). The CDR3 has 18 residues. The V end lost 1 base, the J end lost 4 bases, and 17 bases lay between the germline ends. Germline V lookup: CDR1 LGHNA, CDR2 YSLEER. CDR3 loop: CASSQGLAQFTGANVLTF. In DNA form, the CDR3 reads TGCGCCAGCAGCCAAGGATTAGCGCAATTCACAGGGGCCAACGTCCTGACTTTC.

J is TRBJ2-3 and V is TRBV11-2; 8 positions agree with TRBD2. Germline lookup yields CDR1 SGHAT and CDR2 FQNNGV. The CDR3 totals 17 residues. V shed 5 bases and J 0 bases; nucleotides not matched to a gene: 10. The CDR3 loop is CASSPRLASRSTDTQYF. CDR3 nucleotide sequence: TGTGCCAGCAGCCCCAGACTAGCGTCACGTAGCACAGATACGCAGTATTTT. Supplemented by reference TRBV11-2 and TRBJ2-3, the full variable domain reads EAGVAQSPRYKIIEKRQSVAFWCNPISGHATLYWYQQILGQGPKLLIQFQNNGVVDDSQLPKDRFSAERLKGVDSTLKIQPAKLEDSAVYLCASSPRLASRSTDTQYFGPGTRLTVL.

The chain combines TRBV9 with TRBJ2-7, with a tentative D call TRBD1 (6 bases). The V gene lost 2 bases and the J gene lost 2 bases, with 11 bases spanning the gap. The germline V gene encodes CDR1 SGDLS and CDR2 YYNGEE. The CDR3 loop spans 14 amino acids. The CDR3 region is CASSVQGIPYEQYF. CDR3 coding DNA: TGTGCCAGCAGCGTTCAGGGGATCCCCTACGAGCAGTACTTC.

The V call is TRBV6-6, the J call TRBJ2-2, with 11 positions matching TRBD1. This CDR3 is 16 amino acids long. The ends lost 6 bases at V and 6 bases at J; junction bases unmatched: 9. Germline CDR1 MNHNY, CDR2 SVGAGI (reference sequence). This CDR3 reads CASSQGQGVVAGELFF. In nucleotides, the CDR3 is TGTGCCAGCAGCCAGGGACAGGGGGTAGTGGCCGGGGAGCTGTTTTTT.

In its sample, this clone was seen once. The chain joins TRBV5-1 to TRBJ2-1, with TRBD2 matching over 10 bases. V dropped 6 bases and J dropped 7; count of bases not matched to a gene: 10. Germline lookup yields CDR1 SGHRS and CDR2 YFSETQ. The CDR3 is 15 residues long. CDR3 amino acids: CASTISGRLPNEQFF. CDR3 bases: TGCGCCAGCACCATTAGCGGGAGGCTGCCTAATGAGCAGTTCTTC.

J is TRBJ1-6 and V is TRBV28; the D is unclear. This CDR3 has 10 amino acids. V gave up 8 bases and J gave up 14 bases, with 10 bases separating them. Per germline, CDR1 MDHEN and CDR2 SYDVKM. The CDR3 DNA reads TGTGCCAGCCGAGGGAGGGCCCTCCACTTT. The encoded protein is CASRGRALHF.

This chain joins TRBV10-2 and TRBJ2-1; maybe TRBD2 (6 bases). Germline lookup yields CDR1 WSHSY and CDR2 SAAADI. V was trimmed by 2 bases and J by 6 bases, leaving 14 bases between them. This CDR3 is 15 amino acids long. In nucleotides, the CDR3 is TGCGCCAGCAGTGAGCTGGCGGGGTCATCCAATGAGCAGTTCTTC. Its protein product is CASSELAGSSNEQFF.